Each of the 20 T cell receptor beta chains below was sequenced from the same sample in a study of lymphopenia after photon versus proton radiotherapy. This table comes from immunoSEQ multiplex PCR, and its TCRdb copy is limited to in-frame clones, with some not included. The sample contains 50,000 to 70,000 clones, about 85% of which appear only once. This material consisted of peripheral blood, taken from a patient treated with proton-based radiotherapy. The receptor set was obtained from an elderly man with esophageal cancer.

This CDR3 reads CASSAGTGSSSATNEKLFF. The CDR3 DNA follows: TGTGCCAGCAGTGCCGGGACAGGGAGTTCTTCCGCAACTAATGAAAAACTGTTTTTT. The chain recombines TRBV2 with TRBJ1-4; 9 nucleotides match TRBD1. The germline V gene encodes CDR1 SNHLY and CDR2 FYNNEI. This CDR3 has 19 residues. V was pared by 4 bases and J by 0 bases, with 12 bases of the junction left unmatched.

The gene calls are TRBV19 and TRBJ2-1, with a possible D match to TRBD1 (6 bases). Germline lookup yields CDR1 LNHDA and CDR2 SQIVND (reference sequence). V lost 6 bases, J lost 6 bases, and 18 bases lay in between. The CDR3 spans 15 residues. This CDR3 is CASSLWGLEPNEQFF. DNA for the CDR3: TGTGCCAGTAGCCTCTGGGGGCTAGAACCCAATGAGCAGTTCTTC. The whole variable domain, remainder taken from reference TRBV19 and TRBJ2-1, is DGGITQSPKYLFRKEGQNVTLSCEQNLNHDAMYWYRQDPGQGLRLIYYSQIVNDFQKGDIAEGYSVSREKKESFPLTVTSAQKNPTAFYLCASSLWGLEPNEQFFGPGTRLTVL.

The rearrangement links TRBV10-3 to TRBJ1-1; D might be TRBD1 (5 bases). Germline V CDR1 and CDR2: ENHRY, SYGVKD. V shed 6 bases and J shed 0 bases, with 8 bases lying between them. There are 13 residues in the CDR3. CDR3 DNA: TGTGCCATCAGCGGAGGGGTGAACACTGAAGCTTTCTTT. Translating it yields CAISGGVNTEAFF.

The rearrangement uses TRBV20-1 and TRBJ2-5; D gene ambiguous. V lost 1 base to trimming and J lost 4 bases, with 1 base between them. The CDR3 is 10 amino acids. Looked up from germline, CDR1 is DFQATT and CDR2 is SNEGSKA (reference sequence). The CDR3, as DNA: TGCAGTGCTAGAGGAGAGACCCAGTACTTC. Translated, it gives CSARGETQYF.

This sequence joins TRBV18 and TRBJ2-3; D remains ambiguous. V was clipped by 2 bases and J by 5 bases, with 8 bases between them. CDR1 KGHSH and CDR2 LQKENI come from the germline V gene. The CDR3 length is 13 residues. As DNA, the CDR3 is TGTGCCAGCTCACCAGGGGTGGAAGATACGCAGTATTTT. This translates into CASSPGVEDTQYF.

V is TRBV9 and J is TRBJ2-7; TRBD2 aligns across 9 bases. Trimming took 0 bases from V and 4 from J; bases not matched to a gene: 8. The CDR3 sequence is 16 residues long. Per the germline V gene, CDR1 is SGDLS and CDR2 is YYNGEE. In nucleotides, the CDR3 is TGTGCCAGCAGCGTAGACCCCAGCGGGAGGATATACGAGCAGTACTTC. Its translation: CASSVDPSGRIYEQYF.

V is TRBV4-3 and J is TRBJ2-1, with D perhaps matching TRBD1 (6 bases). This CDR3 has 15 amino acids. CDR1 LGHNA and CDR2 YSLEER come from the germline V gene. V was clipped by 0 bases and J by 8 bases, with 14 bases between them. The CDR3 reads CASSQETRGIDEQFF. In nucleotides, the CDR3 is TGCGCCAGCAGCCAAGAAACTAGGGGGATCGATGAGCAGTTCTTC.

This chain uses TRBV7-6 with TRBJ2-5; D may be TRBD2 (5 bases). The CDR3 consists of 15 residues. Germline CDR1 reads SGHVS; CDR2 reads FNYEAQ. V was clipped by 1 base and J by 1 base, with 10 bases between them. As DNA, the CDR3 is TGTGCCAGCAGCTTAGGGACTGACACCCAAGAGACCCAGTACTTC. Protein sequence: CASSLGTDTQETQYF.

The chain uses TRBV27 and TRBJ1-2, with TRBD1 as a possible D gene (6 bases). V lost 6 bases and J lost 1, with 12 bases in between. Germline loops: CDR1 MNHEY, CDR2 SMNVEV (reference sequence). The CDR3 is 14 residues long. CDR3 sequence (DNA): TGTGCCAGCAGATCAGGGGTATATAACTATGGCTACACCTTC. It codes for CASRSGVYNYGYTF.

The genes are TRBV27 and TRBJ1-1; TRBD1 might be the D (6 bases). CDR3 length equals 13 residues. V was clipped by 8 bases and J by 4 bases, with 14 bases between them. The V gene's germline CDR1 is MNHEY and CDR2 SMNVEV (reference sequence). CDR3 in amino acids: CASLNGGLTEAFF. CDR3 DNA sequence: TGTGCCAGCCTCAACGGGGGCCTCACTGAAGCTTTCTTT.

The chain has TRBV7-2 and TRBJ2-3; D unclear. V was cut by 5 bases and J by 2 bases, with 5 bases left in between. Looked up from germline, CDR1 is SGHTA and CDR2 is FQGNSA. The CDR3 length is 12 residues. The CDR3 reads CASSLFTDTQYF. CDR3 in DNA: TGTGCCAGCAGCCTATTCACAGATACGCAGTATTTT. Based on the CDR3 plus reference TRBV7-2 and TRBJ2-3, the full variable domain is GAGVSQSPSNKVTEKGKDVELRCDPISGHTALYWYRQSLGQGLEFLIYFQGNSAPDKSGLPSDRFSAERTGGSVSTLTIQRTQQEDSAVYLCASSLFTDTQYFGPGTRLTVL.

The chain couples TRBV7-2 to TRBJ2-5; D is possibly TRBD1 (6 bases). Per germline, CDR1 SGHTA and CDR2 FQGNSA. With 8 bases removed from V and 5 bases from J, the gap between germline ends came to 12 bases. This CDR3 spans 12 amino acids. The chain's CDR3 is CASGRGWETQYF. The CDR3 bases are TGTGCCAGCGGCAGGGGTTGGGAGACCCAGTACTTC.

The chain carries TRBV7-2 and TRBJ1-5; possible D gene TRBD1, 5 bases. The CDR3 runs to 15 residues. Trimming pared 3 bases from V and 0 bases from J, leaving 9 bases between. The germline CDR1 and CDR2 sequences are SGHTA and FQGNSA. Here the CDR3 DNA reads TGTGCCAGCAGCTTCCAGGGCCATAGCAATCAGCCCCAGCATTTT. It specifies CASSFQGHSNQPQHF.

This sequence joins TRBV19 and TRBJ1-5; unclear D gene. Germline values: CDR1 LNHDA, CDR2 SQIVND (reference sequence). The CDR3 totals 16 residues. Trimming shortened V by 3 bases and J by 0 bases, and 12 bases separated the two germline ends. The CDR3 is CASSMAQDHSNQPQHF. The CDR3 nucleotides are TGTGCCAGTAGTATGGCACAAGACCATAGCAATCAGCCCCAGCATTTT.

The rearrangement joins TRBV6-5 to TRBJ1-5; possibly TRBD1 for D (6 bases). V was trimmed by 5 bases and J by 7 bases, leaving 15 bases between them. The germline gives CDR1 MNHEY, CDR2 SVGAGI. CDR3 size: 14 residues. In nucleotides, the CDR3 is TGTGCCAGCAGTCGCGGGGAGGGGGGGCAGCCCCAGCATTTT. As protein: CASSRGEGGQPQHF.

V is TRBV11-2 and J is TRBJ1-6, with 11 bases matching TRBD1. Looked up from germline, CDR1 is SGHAT and CDR2 is FQNNGV. The CDR3 has 18 residues. V gave up 4 bases and J gave up 5 bases; unmatched junction bases: 10. CDR3 nucleotides: TGTGCCAGCAGCTGGGCCGGACAGGGGGCCACCCATAATTCACCCCTCCACTTT. This sequence encodes CASSWAGQGATHNSPLHF.

V and J are TRBV10-3 and TRBJ2-1; D perhaps matches TRBD2 (6 bases). V lost 0 bases and J 4 bases, leaving 10 bases between the germline ends. The CDR3 has 15 residues. Germline assignment: CDR1 ENHRY and CDR2 SYGVKD. The CDR3 sequence is CAISESGGEYNEQFF. CDR3 nucleotides: TGTGCCATCAGTGAGTCGGGCGGGGAATACAATGAGCAGTTCTTC.

The chain carries TRBV5-1 and TRBJ2-6; D not resolved. V lost 1 base to trimming and J lost 4 bases, with 9 bases between them. Germline V CDR1 and CDR2: SGHRS, YFSETQ. The CDR3 length is 15 residues. This CDR3 is CASSLIPGGANVLTF. As DNA, the CDR3 is TGCGCCAGCAGCTTGATCCCCGGGGGGGCCAACGTCCTGACTTTC.

The chain links TRBV13 to TRBJ1-5; D remains ambiguous. Per the germline V gene, CDR1 is PRHDT and CDR2 is FYEKMQ (reference sequence). CDR3 length: 14 amino acids. Trimming cost V 0 bases and J 6 bases, with 9 bases left between them. The CDR3 DNA follows: TGTGCCAGCAGCTTAGGCGGACGAGGTCAGCCCCAGCATTTT. It translates to CASSLGGRGQPQHF.

V and J are TRBV6-6 and TRBJ2-7; D may be TRBD1 (6 bases). Germline CDR1 MNHNY, CDR2 SVGAGI (reference sequence). The CDR3 extends over 14 amino acids. Deletions cut 6 bases from V and 3 bases from J, with 15 bases between. In nucleotides, the CDR3 is TGTGCCAGCAGATACGGGACACAGCGCTACGAGCAGTACTTC. As protein: CASRYGTQRYEQYF.